This T cell receptor beta chain was sequenced during a study of HIV-infected patients and healthy controls. Study-wide points: Untreated HIV+ repertoires had roughly threefold fewer distinct CDR3s and lower Shannon diversity than healthy controls. MAIT alpha-chain CDR3s were frequent in healthy controls, depleted in HIV+. Eight alpha and eight beta V genes differed significantly in mean usage between HIV-infected patients and controls.

This clonotype was recorded once. What it recognizes is unknown. Roughly three months, about 14 weeks, into antiretroviral therapy, follow-up blood was collected. The repertoire came from unfractionated whole blood and reflected all unsorted peripheral T cells. Around 500 ng RNA was reverse transcribed with alpha and beta constant-region primers. Each of the alpha and beta chains got its own library through chain-specific third strand synthesis with indices. MiXCR was run by TCRdb on the 5' RACE reads, yielding one entry per CDR3 protein. This sample yields under 5,000 distinct CDR3 sequences, of which more than 5% are seen a single time; 33% belongs to the top ten. The V gene lost 1 base and the J gene lost 6 bases, with 9 bases spanning the gap. Germline V gives CDR1 SEHNR, CDR2 FQNEAQ (reference sequence). CDR3 size: 13 residues.

The chain joins TRBV7-9 to TRBJ1-1, with D hard to call. The sample consisted of blood, taken during antiretroviral therapy. The source is an adult with HIV infection. CDR3 amino acids: CASSLGSVPEAFF. CDR3 DNA: TGTGCCAGCAGCTTAGGATCCGTTCCTGAAGCTTTCTTT.